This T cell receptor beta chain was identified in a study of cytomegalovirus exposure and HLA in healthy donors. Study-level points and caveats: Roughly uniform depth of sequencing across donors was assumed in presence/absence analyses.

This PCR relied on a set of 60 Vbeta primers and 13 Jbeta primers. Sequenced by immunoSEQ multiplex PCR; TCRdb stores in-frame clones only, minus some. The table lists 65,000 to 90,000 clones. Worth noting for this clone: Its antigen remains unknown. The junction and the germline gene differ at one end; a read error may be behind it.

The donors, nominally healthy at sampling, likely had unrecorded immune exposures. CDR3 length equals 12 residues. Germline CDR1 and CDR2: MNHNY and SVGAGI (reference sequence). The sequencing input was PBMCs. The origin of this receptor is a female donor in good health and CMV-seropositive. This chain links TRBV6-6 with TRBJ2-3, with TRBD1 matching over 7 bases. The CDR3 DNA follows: TGTGCCAGCAGCCGTACAGGGGATAAGCAGTATTTT. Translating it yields CASSRTGDKQYF.